This record looks at one T cell receptor beta chain sequence and its context. No cognate antigen has been identified for it. No much larger clonotype is one base removed from it; base qualities were not supplied. What the time point label conveys for this sample: about 28 days (+/-7) after the second vaccine dose. What the treatment or condition label conveys for this sample: meningococcal conjugate vaccine given as trial control. Vaccinee samples came from UK trials COV001 and COV002, including a single-blind randomized controlled phase 2/3 trial of AZD1222 (ChAdOx1 nCoV-19) in healthy adults. Trial participant PBMC samples were collected at day 0 and day 28 after the second dose for TCRbeta chain sequencing. This sample is drawn from a study of T cell responses to AZD1222 COVID-19 vaccine (dated by TCRdb to the early 2020s). The study in broad terms: A total of more than 230 trial participants underwent TCR sequencing, of whom roughly 210 had received two doses of AZD1222 and approximately 26 had received two doses of the MenACWY control vaccine. Trial participants were enrolled into age subgroups of 18-55, 56-69 and 70-plus years, which contained roughly 140, 27 and 60 TCR-sequenced participants, respectively. What the study reported, not specific to this receptor: CD4 TCRs associated with the vaccine covered the entire spike protein, and the dominant responses were in regions 160-218 and 743-854. Participants were mostly white British, with more females than males. The authors suggested clonal diversity may have been underestimated. Reportedly, almost half of the unique spike-specific TCRs recognized epitopes lying outside the regions that are mutated in the B.1.351 and B.1.1.7 variants. A significant rise in spike-specific TCR breadth and depth was observed after two AZD1222 doses relative to day 0 and relative to MenACWY recipients. No day 14 peak-response samples were available, so repertoires were characterized only after the peak T cell response. The 56-69-year group was small, and its depth increase did not reach significance, likely because of low power. Conclusions about previously exposed vaccinees are limited, since just five to seven AZD1222 recipients were seropositive for SARS-CoV-2 at baseline.

The CDR3 regions of human TCRbeta chains were analyzed by immunosequencing. For the original study's pipeline: Repertoire TCRs were checked for matches against a reference library of SARS-CoV-2-specific TCRs that had been generated using the MIRA antigen-specificity platform. Breadth meant the fraction of unique TCRs that were SARS-CoV-2-associated, whereas depth meant the fraction of total T cells that were SARS-CoV-2-associated. Each spike-specific TCR was assigned to its reactive spike region and to a CD4 or CD8 class using the MIRA data. Log10-transformed breadth and depth values were compared by one-way ANOVA with Sidak's multiple comparisons tests. This immuneACCESS table, as held by TCRdb, lists in-frame sequences with V and J called but not all clones. Of the missing ones, under half trace to an unresolved V gene in checked studies; the others have no known cause. V, J and clone size are those of that table, while D and trimming were read from the DNA. This sample comprises under 200,000 clones, approximately 90% of them detected only once. The biggest ten clones account for around 3.6% of the sample.

The CDR3, from cysteine to phenylalanine, totals 15 residues. Of the read, only the CDR3 DNA is kept; its 45 bases are in frame from base 1. CDR1 and CDR2 are read off the germline V gene as SGHTA and FQGNSA. Cut back by 1 base and 4 bases, the V and J ends lie 11 bases apart. The receptor comes from an adult who received the MenACWY meningococcal vaccine as a control. The material sequenced was peripheral blood, taken 28 days after the second dose of the MenACWY control vaccine. The chain joins TRBV7-2 to TRBJ1-5; tentative D gene TRBD1, with 6 bases matching. The CDR3 protein: CASSLESRGNQPQHF. The DNA sequence follows: TGTGCCAGCAGCTTAGAAAGTAGGGGGAATCAGCCCCAGCATTTT.